This T cell receptor beta chain was sequenced during a study of OX40 agonist ivuxolimab in advanced cancers. For the study at large: 30% to 40% of patients had received prior checkpoint inhibitor therapy.

Germline V CDR1 and CDR2: MNHEY, SVGAGI. V was pared by 0 bases and J by 10 bases, with 12 bases between. This CDR3 is 13 amino acids long. The investigators sampled blood at baseline, at cycle 4 day 1, and at cycle 7 day 1. The assay was immunoSEQ multiplex PCR, and TCRdb's table has in-frame clones only and misses some. The sample lists tens of thousands of clones; roughly 84% were seen once. This chain connects TRBV6-5 to TRBJ1-1; D not certain. The source was CD4+ or CD8+ T cells sorted from blood, collected in a trial of the OX40 agonist ivuxolimab. This receptor was taken from an adult with an advanced solid tumor such as melanoma, head and neck, liver or kidney cancer. CDR3 bases: TGTGCCAGCAGTTACTCTATGTCGGGTTTAGCTTTCTTT. Its protein is CASSYSMSGLAFF.